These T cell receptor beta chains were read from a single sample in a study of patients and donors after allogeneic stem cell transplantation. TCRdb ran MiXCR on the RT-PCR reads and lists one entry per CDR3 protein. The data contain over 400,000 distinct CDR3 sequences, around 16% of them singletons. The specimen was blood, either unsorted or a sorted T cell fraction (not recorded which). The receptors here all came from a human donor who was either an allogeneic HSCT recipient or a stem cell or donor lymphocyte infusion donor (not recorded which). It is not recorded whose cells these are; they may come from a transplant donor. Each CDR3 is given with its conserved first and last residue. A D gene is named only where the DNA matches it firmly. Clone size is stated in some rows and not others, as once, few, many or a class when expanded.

CDR3nt: TGCAGTGCTAGAGGAGGGACTAGCGGTACCTACGAGCAGTACTTC; CDR3aa: CSARGGTSGTYEQYF; d_gene: TRBD2; j_gene: TRBJ2-7; v_gene: TRBV20-1; abundance: .
CDR3nt: TGTGCCAGCAGTAGGGCCCAAGAGACCCAGTACTTC; CDR3aa: CASSRAQETQYF; d_gene: .; j_gene: TRBJ2-5; v_gene: TRBV6-6; abundance: few
CDR3nt: TGCGCCAGCAGCCAAGGTGAGAGTAGGAGCTCCTATAATTCACCCCTCCACTTT; CDR3aa: CASSQGESRSSYNSPLHF; d_gene: .; j_gene: TRBJ1-6; v_gene: TRBV4-1; abundance: .
CDR3nt: TGTGCCAGCAGTTACTCTCCTGACATTTCCTCCTACGAGCAGTACTTC; CDR3aa: CASSYSPDISSYEQYF; d_gene: .; j_gene: TRBJ2-7; v_gene: TRBV6-5; abundance: few
CDR3nt: TGTGCCAGCAGCCAAGAAGGACTACCCTACGAGCAGTACTTC; CDR3aa: CASSQEGLPYEQYF; d_gene: .; j_gene: TRBJ2-7; v_gene: TRBV3-1; abundance: .
CDR3nt: TGTGCCATTGTGCCGGGGGGCTCCTACGAGCAGTACTTC; CDR3aa: CAIVPGGSYEQYF; d_gene: TRBD2; j_gene: TRBJ2-7; v_gene: TRBV28; abundance: few
CDR3nt: TGTGCCAGCAGCTTAGGGACGAAACTCCTTGAAGCTTTCTTT; CDR3aa: CASSLGTKLLEAFF; d_gene: .; j_gene: TRBJ1-1; v_gene: TRBV7-2; abundance: few
CDR3nt: TGTGCCACCGCGCCTACCAGCTCCTACGAGCAGTACTTC; CDR3aa: CATAPTSSYEQYF; d_gene: .; j_gene: TRBJ2-7; v_gene: TRBV15; abundance: .
CDR3nt: TGTGCCAGCAGTTCCTCATACAGGGGAACGGCCTACGAGCAGTACTTC; CDR3aa: CASSSSYRGTAYEQYF; d_gene: TRBD1; j_gene: TRBJ2-7; v_gene: TRBV12-3/TRBV12-4; abundance: many
CDR3nt: TGTGCCAGCAGCTCTCCGGGGACAGGGAACATTCAGTACTTC; CDR3aa: CASSSPGTGNIQYF; d_gene: TRBD1; j_gene: TRBJ2-4; v_gene: TRBV7-9; abundance: once
CDR3nt: TGTGCCAGCAGCCAAGCGGGACAGAGAAACACTGAAGCTTTCTTT; CDR3aa: CASSQAGQRNTEAFF; d_gene: TRBD1; j_gene: TRBJ1-1; v_gene: TRBV3-1; abundance: .
CDR3nt: TGCAGTGCTAGAGCTGGGAGGGTGCGTACTGAGCAGTTCTTC; CDR3aa: CSARAGRVRTEQFF; d_gene: TRBD2; j_gene: TRBJ2-1; v_gene: TRBV20-1; abundance: few
CDR3nt: TGTGCCAGCAGTCCACGGGACTTCCAAGAGACCCAGTACTTC; CDR3aa: CASSPRDFQETQYF; d_gene: .; j_gene: TRBJ2-5; v_gene: TRBV27; abundance: .
CDR3nt: TGTGCCAGCAGCTTAGGACGGTTCTCCTACGAGCAGTACTTC; CDR3aa: CASSLGRFSYEQYF; d_gene: .; j_gene: TRBJ2-7; v_gene: TRBV7-8; abundance: .
CDR3nt: TGTGCCAGCAGCCAAAGCCCTTTAAACTTC; CDR3aa: CASSQSPLNF; d_gene: .; j_gene: TRBJ2-7; v_gene: TRBV21-1; abundance: .
CDR3nt: TGCAGTGCTCGGACAGGGGGCAAGGACGGGGAGCTGTTTTTT; CDR3aa: CSARTGGKDGELFF; d_gene: TRBD1; j_gene: TRBJ2-2; v_gene: TRBV20-1; abundance: many
CDR3nt: TGTGCCTGGAGGACAGATACAGATACGCAGTATTTT; CDR3aa: CAWRTDTDTQYF; d_gene: .; j_gene: TRBJ2-3; v_gene: TRBV30; abundance: once
CDR3nt: TGTGCCAGCAGCTTAGCGTGGAGGTCAGAGACCCAGTACTTC; CDR3aa: CASSLAWRSETQYF; d_gene: .; j_gene: TRBJ2-5; v_gene: TRBV7-9; abundance: .
CDR3nt: TGCGCCAGCAGGGGAGGGACAGGTGCGAACTATGGCTACACCTTC; CDR3aa: CASRGGTGANYGYTF; d_gene: TRBD1; j_gene: TRBJ1-2; v_gene: TRBV5-1; abundance: few
CDR3nt: TGTGCCAGCAGCTTAGGGATTGAAGCTTTCTTT; CDR3aa: CASSLGIEAFF; d_gene: .; j_gene: TRBJ1-1; v_gene: TRBV7-9; abundance: .
CDR3nt: TGCGCCAGCAGCACAACTAGCGGGGGGGAAAATGAGCAGTTCTTC; CDR3aa: CASSTTSGGENEQFF; d_gene: TRBD2; j_gene: TRBJ2-1; v_gene: TRBV5-1; abundance: few
CDR3nt: TGCGCCAGCAGCCCGTCCCGGGTTGGAAACACCATATATTTT; CDR3aa: CASSPSRVGNTIYF; d_gene: .; j_gene: TRBJ1-3; v_gene: TRBV5-1; abundance: few
CDR3nt: TGTGCCAGCAGTTTAAGGTTAGCGGGGGGGCCCATCACAGATACGCAGTATTTT; CDR3aa: CASSLRLAGGPITDTQYF; d_gene: TRBD2; j_gene: TRBJ2-3; v_gene: TRBV12-3/TRBV12-4; abundance: .
CDR3nt: TGTGCCAGCAAGGGGGCAAGGGTCTTCGCCGGGGAGCTGTTTTTT; CDR3aa: CASKGARVFAGELFF; d_gene: TRBD1; j_gene: TRBJ2-2; v_gene: TRBV2; abundance: .
CDR3nt: TGTGCCAGCAGTTTACGGGGTACAGCTTTCTTT; CDR3aa: CASSLRGTAFF; d_gene: .; j_gene: TRBJ1-1; v_gene: TRBV12-3/TRBV12-4; abundance: few
CDR3nt: TGTGCCAGCAGCCAAGGGTGGGGACGGGACAATCAGCCCCAGCATTTT; CDR3aa: CASSQGWGRDNQPQHF; d_gene: .; j_gene: TRBJ1-5; v_gene: TRBV3-1; abundance: few
CDR3nt: TGTGCCAGCAGCCCCCGTCGGTCGAACACTGAAGCTTTCTTT; CDR3aa: CASSPRRSNTEAFF; d_gene: .; j_gene: TRBJ1-1; v_gene: TRBV12-3/TRBV12-4; abundance: few
CDR3nt: TGTGCCAGCACCCGGACGGGCTCCTACAATGAGCAGTTCTTC; CDR3aa: CASTRTGSYNEQFF; d_gene: .; j_gene: TRBJ2-1; v_gene: TRBV12-3/TRBV12-4; abundance: many
CDR3nt: TGTGCCAGCACCACCCTGATCCGGGGGACCAGTGGAAACACCATATATTTT; CDR3aa: CASTTLIRGTSGNTIYF; d_gene: .; j_gene: TRBJ1-3; v_gene: TRBV12-3/TRBV12-4; abundance: .
CDR3nt: TGTGCCAGCAGCCGGCTAGACGGGACCGGGGAGCTGTTTTTT; CDR3aa: CASSRLDGTGELFF; d_gene: .; j_gene: TRBJ2-2; v_gene: TRBV6-1; abundance: .
CDR3nt: TGCAGTGCTAGGGTGGCAGGGGCGACAGATACGCAGTATTTT; CDR3aa: CSARVAGATDTQYF; d_gene: .; j_gene: TRBJ2-3; v_gene: TRBV20-1; abundance: few
CDR3nt: TGTGCCAGCAGTTTCTCTGAGACCCAGTACTTC; CDR3aa: CASSFSETQYF; d_gene: .; j_gene: TRBJ2-5; v_gene: TRBV12-3/TRBV12-4; abundance: many
CDR3nt: TGTGCCAGCAGCTTAACTAGCGGGACAGACAATGAGCAGTTCTTC; CDR3aa: CASSLTSGTDNEQFF; d_gene: TRBD2; j_gene: TRBJ2-1; v_gene: TRBV7-9; abundance: .
CDR3nt: TGTGCCAGCAGTGAAAACCCACTAGCGGGGGGCCGAAATACGCAGTATTTT; CDR3aa: CASSENPLAGGRNTQYF; d_gene: TRBD2; j_gene: TRBJ2-3; v_gene: TRBV9; abundance: .
CDR3nt: TGTGCCAGCAGCCAAACCAGTAACCGCGGGACAGCTGGGAATTCACCCCTCCACTTT; CDR3aa: CASSQTSNRGTAGNSPLHF; d_gene: TRBD1; j_gene: TRBJ1-6; v_gene: TRBV4-2; abundance: few
CDR3nt: TGCGCCAGCACCCGGTACCTGGGCTCCTACGAGCAGTACTTC; CDR3aa: CASTRYLGSYEQYF; d_gene: .; j_gene: TRBJ2-7; v_gene: TRBV5-1; abundance: many
CDR3nt: TGTGCCACCAGTGATTCTGGACAGGGAGGAGGGCCAACTAATGAAAAACTGTTTTTT; CDR3aa: CATSDSGQGGGPTNEKLFF; d_gene: TRBD1; j_gene: TRBJ1-4; v_gene: TRBV24-1; abundance: .
CDR3nt: TGTGCCAGCAGCTTGTGGGATCAGCCCCAGCATTTT; CDR3aa: CASSLWDQPQHF; d_gene: .; j_gene: TRBJ1-5; v_gene: TRBV5-6; abundance: .
CDR3nt: TGTGCCACCAGCAGAGCCAGTAAGACCTACGAGCAGTACTTC; CDR3aa: CATSRASKTYEQYF; d_gene: .; j_gene: TRBJ2-7; v_gene: TRBV15; abundance: .
CDR3nt: TGTGCCAGCGGAAGGGTGTACACTGAAGCTTTCTTT; CDR3aa: CASGRVYTEAFF; d_gene: .; j_gene: TRBJ1-1; v_gene: TRBV6-6; abundance: few
CDR3nt: TGTGCCACCAGTCTAACAGGGGGCTACGAGCAGTACTTC; CDR3aa: CATSLTGGYEQYF; d_gene: TRBD1; j_gene: TRBJ2-7; v_gene: TRBV24-1; abundance: few
CDR3nt: TGCGCCAGCAGCCTGAGTGGGACAGGGGGAGGTGAAAAACTGTTTTTT; CDR3aa: CASSLSGTGGGEKLFF; d_gene: TRBD1; j_gene: TRBJ1-4; v_gene: TRBV4-1; abundance: once
CDR3nt: TGCAGCGTTGAAGGAGGGGATTACGAGCAGTACTTC; CDR3aa: CSVEGGDYEQYF; d_gene: .; j_gene: TRBJ2-7; v_gene: TRBV29-1; abundance: .
CDR3nt: TGTGCCAGCAGCCTATCCCCGGTGGGCTCTGGAAACACCATATATTTT; CDR3aa: CASSLSPVGSGNTIYF; d_gene: .; j_gene: TRBJ1-3; v_gene: TRBV6-1; abundance: .
CDR3nt: TGCGCCAGCAGCTTGGTAGAGGGGGGCTTCGCTGAAGCTTTCTTT; CDR3aa: CASSLVEGGFAEAFF; d_gene: .; j_gene: TRBJ1-1; v_gene: TRBV5-1; abundance: few
CDR3nt: TGTGCCAGCAGTTACGCCGCACCGGGACAGGGGAATCAGCCCCAGCATTTT; CDR3aa: CASSYAAPGQGNQPQHF; d_gene: TRBD1; j_gene: TRBJ1-5; v_gene: TRBV6-5; abundance: few
CDR3nt: TGCAGTGCCCAAGACGGAACCTACGAGCAGTACTTC; CDR3aa: CSAQDGTYEQYF; d_gene: .; j_gene: TRBJ2-7; v_gene: TRBV20-1; abundance: few
CDR3nt: TGCAGTGCTAGAGATTCTTGGACTAGCGGTACCTACGAGCAGTACTTC; CDR3aa: CSARDSWTSGTYEQYF; d_gene: TRBD2; j_gene: TRBJ2-7; v_gene: TRBV20-1; abundance: few
CDR3nt: TGCGCCAGCAGCCAAGACCACACTAGCACAGATACGCAGTATTTT; CDR3aa: CASSQDHTSTDTQYF; d_gene: .; j_gene: TRBJ2-3; v_gene: TRBV4-1; abundance: few
CDR3nt: TGCGCCAGCAGCTTGGCCTTCCCAGGCAGGCAGAACACTGAAGCTTTCTTT; CDR3aa: CASSLAFPGRQNTEAFF; d_gene: .; j_gene: TRBJ1-1; v_gene: TRBV5-1; abundance: few
CDR3nt: TGCGCCAGCAGCCAAGATTTCGACAGGGTAGTCTCCTACGAGCAGTACTTC; CDR3aa: CASSQDFDRVVSYEQYF; d_gene: TRBD1; j_gene: TRBJ2-7; v_gene: TRBV4-3; abundance: few
CDR3nt: TGCAGCGTTGAAGTCGACAGGGTGGACGAGCAGTACTTC; CDR3aa: CSVEVDRVDEQYF; d_gene: TRBD1; j_gene: TRBJ2-7; v_gene: TRBV29-1; abundance: .
CDR3nt: TGTGCCAGCAGTGAATTGATGTCCTACGAGCAGTACTTC; CDR3aa: CASSELMSYEQYF; d_gene: .; j_gene: TRBJ2-7; v_gene: TRBV2; abundance: many
CDR3nt: TGTGCCAGCAGCCCAGGGACCGGGGCGGATACGCAGTATTTT; CDR3aa: CASSPGTGADTQYF; d_gene: .; j_gene: TRBJ2-3; v_gene: TRBV7-2; abundance: many
CDR3nt: TGTGCCAGCTCACCTGACCTAACTAGCACAGATACGCAGTATTTT; CDR3aa: CASSPDLTSTDTQYF; d_gene: .; j_gene: TRBJ2-3; v_gene: TRBV18; abundance: few
CDR3nt: TGTGCCAGCGGTACTAGACCGGACTCCTTC; CDR3aa: CASGTRPDSF; d_gene: .; j_gene: TRBJ1-2; v_gene: TRBV3-1; abundance: .
CDR3nt: TGTGCCAGCAGCCAAGGCCCGGGACTAGCGGGAGTAGGGCCCTACAATGAGCAGTTCTTC; CDR3aa: CASSQGPGLAGVGPYNEQFF; d_gene: TRBD2; j_gene: TRBJ2-1; v_gene: TRBV3-1; abundance: .